These 13 T cell receptor beta chains came from one sample sequenced in a study of cytomegalovirus exposure and HLA in healthy donors. Data came from immunoSEQ multiplex PCR; TCRdb stores just in-frame clones and leaves some out. The sample contains more than 130,000 clones, just over 85% of which appear only once. Sample: PBMCs. The receptors shown here come from a woman aged 18-29 years in good health and CMV-seropositive.

As regards this clone: The sample contains more than one DNA sequence encoding this CDR3. The rearrangement joins TRBV29-1 to TRBJ2-3, with D possibly being TRBD2 (7 bases). The CDR3 totals 15 residues. Germline loops: CDR1 SQVTM, CDR2 ANQGSEA. The germline V and J ends were trimmed by 0 bases and 1 base, with 11 bases remaining between them. CDR3 sequence reads: CSVEDRGGGTDTQYF. The DNA of the CDR3 is TGCAGCGTTGAAGATCGAGGGGGGGGCACAGATACGCAGTATTTT.

The V gene is TRBV5-4, the J gene TRBJ1-1, with D perhaps TRBD1 (5 bases). V shed 5 bases and J shed 0 bases, with 14 bases lying between them. Germline V lookup: CDR1 SGHNT, CDR2 YYREEE (reference sequence). This CDR3 is 15 amino acids long. The DNA of the CDR3 is TGTGCCAGCAGGGGGGAGGTAGGGTTGAACACTGAAGCTTTCTTT. Translated, it gives CASRGEVGLNTEAFF.

The rearrangement links TRBV30 to TRBJ1-6; D not certain. The ends were cut back, 1 base at V and 6 bases at J, with 4 bases in the middle. The CDR3 length is 12 residues. Per the germline V gene, CDR1 is GTSNPN and CDR2 is SVGIG (reference sequence). CDR3 amino acids: CAWSESNSPLHF. The CDR3 DNA is TGTGCCTGGAGTGAGAGTAATTCACCCCTCCACTTT.

The rearrangement uses TRBV9 and TRBJ2-3; possible D gene TRBD2, 6 bases. This CDR3 spans 16 amino acids. Germline V gives CDR1 SGDLS, CDR2 YYNGEE. The germline V and J ends were trimmed by 4 bases and 6 bases, with 21 bases remaining between them. The CDR3 DNA reads TGTGCCAGCAGCTCCCTCTACACCGGGGGAGTGGATACGCAGTATTTT. Amino acid sequence: CASSSLYTGGVDTQYF.

This clone was seen just once. The chain carries TRBV6-5 and TRBJ2-5; perhaps TRBD2 as D (5 bases). Germline CDR1 MNHEY, CDR2 SVGAGI. The CDR3 is 13 amino acids. The germline V and J ends were trimmed by 6 bases and 1 base, with 9 bases remaining between them. The CDR3 reads CASSGIFQETQYF. For the CDR3, the DNA is TGTGCCAGCAGCGGGATCTTCCAAGAGACCCAGTACTTC.

The chain links TRBV5-1 to TRBJ2-5; 9 bases agree with TRBD1. The germline V gene encodes CDR1 SGHRS and CDR2 YFSETQ. J lost 5 bases, V lost 4 bases, and 12 bases had no gene match. The CDR3 has 16 amino acids. The CDR3 sequence: CASSRRRQGGAETQYF. The CDR3 DNA is TGCGCCAGCAGCCGTCGCCGACAGGGGGGCGCGGAGACCCAGTACTTC.

This clone was detected a few times. The chain carries TRBV19 and TRBJ2-7, with TRBD1 matching 9 bases. The CDR3 length is 15 residues. Germline CDR1 reads LNHDA; CDR2 reads SQIVND (reference sequence). The V and J ends lost 8 bases and 6 bases, in that order; junction bases with no gene match: 14. CDR3 in amino acids: CASDQSTGGRSEQYF. CDR3 bases: TGTGCCAGTGACCAAAGCACAGGGGGCAGGAGCGAGCAGTACTTC.

The chain joins TRBV7-9 to TRBJ2-7, with 8 positions matching TRBD1. V lost 4 bases, J lost 4 bases, and 9 bases stayed unmatched. There are 15 residues in the CDR3. The germline V gene encodes CDR1 SEHNR and CDR2 FQNEAQ (reference sequence). This chain's CDR3 is CASSSTGQGIYEQYF. In DNA form, the CDR3 reads TGTGCCAGCAGCTCGACCGGACAGGGCATTTACGAGCAGTACTTC.

The chain carries TRBV4-1 and TRBJ1-1; TRBD1 aligns across 8 bases. The CDR3 is 13 amino acids. Losses at the gene ends were 6 bases for V and 5 bases for J; bases not matched to a gene: 5. CDR1 is MGHRA, CDR2 YSYEKL, per germline. The CDR3 loop reads CASRPTGGTEAFF. For the CDR3, the DNA is TGCGCCAGCAGACCCACAGGGGGAACTGAAGCTTTCTTT.

This chain joins TRBV29-1 and TRBJ1-5, with D possibly matching TRBD1 (6 bases). The CDR3 sequence is 13 residues long. V lost 1 base and J lost 2, with 6 bases in between. Germline V gene lookup returns CDR1 SQVTM and CDR2 ANQGSEA. The CDR3 spells CSVEGQGNQPQHF. The CDR3 region has the DNA TGCAGCGTTGAAGGACAGGGCAATCAGCCCCAGCATTTT.

V is TRBV7-2 and J is TRBJ2-5; TRBD1 matches 12 bases. Germline V gene data show CDR1 as SGHTA and CDR2 as FQGNSA. This CDR3 spans 15 amino acids. Unmatched junction bases numbered 4, after V lost 3 bases and J lost 5 bases. The CDR3 protein is CASSFLGQGAETQYF. Here the CDR3 DNA reads TGTGCCAGCAGCTTTTTGGGACAGGGGGCGGAGACCCAGTACTTC.

The rearrangement links TRBV6-6 to TRBJ2-7; TRBD1 is a possible D gene (5 bases). The CDR3 length is 13 residues. The germline V gene has CDR1 MNHNY and CDR2 SVGAGI (reference sequence). The V end was cut by 6 bases, the J end by 6 bases, with 15 bases between. CDR3 residues: CASRLQGSGEQYF. Written as DNA, the CDR3 is TGTGCCAGCAGGTTGCAGGGCTCCGGCGAGCAGTACTTC.

V gene TRBV5-6 combines with J gene TRBJ2-5; 9 bases are a match to TRBD2. Germline V CDR1 and CDR2: SGHDT, YYEEEE. This CDR3 spans 15 amino acids. J was trimmed by 4 bases and V by 4 bases; bases with no gene match: 8. Here the CDR3 reads CASSLSGRWRETQYF. The CDR3 DNA sequence: TGTGCCAGCAGCCTGAGCGGGAGGTGGAGAGAGACCCAGTACTTC.